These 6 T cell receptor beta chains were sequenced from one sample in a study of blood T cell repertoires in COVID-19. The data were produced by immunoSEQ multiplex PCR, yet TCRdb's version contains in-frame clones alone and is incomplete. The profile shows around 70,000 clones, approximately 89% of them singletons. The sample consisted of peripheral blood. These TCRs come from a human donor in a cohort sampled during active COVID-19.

The DNA for the CDR3 is TGTGCCGGGCGGGGGGGCGCAGGGCAGCCCCAGCATTTT. It codes for CAGRGGAGQPQHF. J is TRBJ1-5 and V is TRBV19; a possible D gene is TRBD1 (6 bases). CDR1 is LNHDA and CDR2 is SQIVND in the germline V gene (reference sequence). The ends were cut back, 11 bases at V and 7 bases at J, with 18 bases in the middle. The CDR3 extends over 13 amino acids.

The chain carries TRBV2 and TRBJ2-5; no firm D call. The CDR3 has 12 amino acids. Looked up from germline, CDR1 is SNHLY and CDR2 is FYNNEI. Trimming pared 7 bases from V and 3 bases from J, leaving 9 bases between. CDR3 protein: CASKPLEETQYF. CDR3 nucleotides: TGTGCCAGCAAGCCCCTAGAAGAGACCCAGTACTTC.

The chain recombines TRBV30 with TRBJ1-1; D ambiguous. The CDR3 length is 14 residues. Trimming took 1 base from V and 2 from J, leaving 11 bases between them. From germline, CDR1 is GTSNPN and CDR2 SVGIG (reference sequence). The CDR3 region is CAWSAGSANTEAFF. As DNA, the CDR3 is TGTGCCTGGAGTGCGGGGTCAGCCAACACTGAAGCTTTCTTT.

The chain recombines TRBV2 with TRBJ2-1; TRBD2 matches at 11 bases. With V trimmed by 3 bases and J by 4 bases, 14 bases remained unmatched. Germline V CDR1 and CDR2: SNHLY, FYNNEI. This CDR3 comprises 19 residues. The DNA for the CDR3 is TGTGCCAGCAGTGATAAACGCCCCGGGACTAGCGGAACTTACAATGAGCAGTTCTTC. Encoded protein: CASSDKRPGTSGTYNEQFF.

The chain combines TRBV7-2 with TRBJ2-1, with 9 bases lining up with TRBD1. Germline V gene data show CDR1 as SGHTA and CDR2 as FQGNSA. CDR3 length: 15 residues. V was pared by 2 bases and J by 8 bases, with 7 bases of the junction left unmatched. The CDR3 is CASSLSGTGIYEQFF. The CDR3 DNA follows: TGTGCCAGCAGCTTATCCGGGACAGGGATATATGAGCAGTTCTTC.

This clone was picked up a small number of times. In DNA form, the CDR3 reads TGTGCCAGCAGCTACACGGAACAGGGTGACGGCAATCAGCCCCAGCATTTT. Residues: CASSYTEQGDGNQPQHF. The chain is built from TRBV7-6 and TRBJ1-5; tentatively, D is TRBD1 (6 bases). This CDR3 region has 17 residues. From germline, CDR1 is SGHVS and CDR2 FNYEAQ. V was cut by 4 bases and J by 2 bases, with 18 bases left in between.